This entry lists 29 T cell receptor beta chains sequenced from one sample in a study of T cell responses to AZD1222 COVID-19 vaccine. The assay was immunoSEQ multiplex PCR, and TCRdb's table has in-frame clones only and misses some. The sample carries some 100,000 clones, just under 90% recorded once. The material sequenced was peripheral blood, taken on day 0 of AZD1222 vaccination. The receptors here all came from an adult in good health.

This chain links TRBV7-9 with TRBJ2-7; 7 bases agree with TRBD1. The CDR3 sequence is 15 residues long. J lost 4 bases, V lost 5 bases, and 11 bases had no gene match. The germline V gene encodes CDR1 SEHNR and CDR2 FQNEAQ (reference sequence). In nucleotides, the CDR3 is TGTGCCAGCAGCCTCAATTGGCAGGGGGTTTACGAGCAGTACTTC. This translates into CASSLNWQGVYEQYF.

This chain connects TRBV5-5 to TRBJ1-1; a weak D match, TRBD1 (5 bases). V dropped 4 bases and J dropped 1 base, with 11 bases sitting between them. This CDR3 contains 14 residues. CDR1 SGHKS and CDR2 YYEKEE come from the germline V gene (reference sequence). The CDR3 spells CASSGALRNTEAFF. CDR3 nucleotides: TGTGCCAGCAGCGGGGCCCTGCGGAACACTGAAGCTTTCTTT.

The chain employs TRBV5-1 and TRBJ1-1, with a weak D call TRBD1 (5 bases). This CDR3 has 13 residues. V lost 5 bases and J lost 1, with 9 bases in between. Germline-derived CDR1 and CDR2 are SGHRS and YFSETQ. CDR3 protein: CASRIQANTEAFF. The DNA for the CDR3 is TGCGCCAGCAGAATACAGGCGAACACTGAAGCTTTCTTT.

The chain carries TRBV6-5 and TRBJ2-5; D possibly corresponds to TRBD1 (5 bases). Germline loops: CDR1 MNHEY, CDR2 SVGAGI. V shed 8 bases and J shed 3 bases, with 13 bases lying between them. CDR3 length: 13 amino acids. CDR3 region: CASLGSGKETQYF. The CDR3 DNA is TGTGCCAGCCTGGGATCAGGGAAAGAGACCCAGTACTTC.

This clone came up once. The V gene is TRBV11-3, the J gene TRBJ1-1; the D gene is possibly TRBD1 (5 bases). V lost 5 bases, J lost 6 bases, and 10 bases lay in between. Germline V gene sequence: CDR1 SGHNT, CDR2 YENEEA. CDR3 size: 12 residues. CDR3 DNA sequence: TGTGCCAGCAGCCTTGGGACCTCTGAAGCTTTCTTT. Protein sequence: CASSLGTSEAFF.

The genes are TRBV11-1 and TRBJ2-6, with D unclear. Trimming stripped 4 bases from V and 2 bases from J, with 0 bases between. In germline, CDR1 is SGHAT, CDR2 FQDESV (reference sequence). This CDR3 has 12 amino acids. The CDR3 here is CASSSGANVLTF. CDR3 sequence (DNA): TGTGCCAGCAGCTCTGGGGCCAACGTCCTGACTTTC.

The chain recombines TRBV6-5 with TRBJ2-1, with a weak D call TRBD1 (6 bases). From germline, CDR1 is MNHEY and CDR2 SVGAGI. Trimming took off 9 bases at V and 6 bases at J, with 12 bases between the two ends. The CDR3 is 12 amino acids. The CDR3 coding sequence is TGTGCCAGTACGCGGACAGCCAATGAGCAGTTCTTC. This gives the protein CASTRTANEQFF.

The chain uses TRBV4-2 and TRBJ2-5; D ambiguous. Germline V gives CDR1 LGHNA, CDR2 YNFKEQ. Trimming pared 1 base from V and 5 bases from J, leaving 11 bases between. This CDR3 region has 14 residues. CDR3 nucleotide sequence: TGTGCCAGCAGCCAAGGAGTTGGTTCGGAGACCCAGTACTTC. This translates into CASSQGVGSETQYF.

The rearrangement uses TRBV30 and TRBJ2-1, with TRBD1 matching 7 bases. The V and J ends lost 1 base and 5 bases, in that order; junction bases with no gene match: 11. Per germline, CDR1 GTSNPN and CDR2 SVGIG (reference sequence). This CDR3 has 16 residues. CDR3 protein: CAWSAPTGRSDNEQFF. In DNA form, the CDR3 reads TGTGCCTGGAGTGCGCCGACAGGGCGAAGTGACAATGAGCAGTTCTTC. The full variable domain, rest sourced from reference TRBV30 and TRBJ2-1, is SQTIHQWPATLVQPVGSPLSLECTVEGTSNPNLYWYRQAAGRGLQLLFYSVGIGQISSEVPQNLSASRPQDRQFILSSKKLLLSDSGFYLCAWSAPTGRSDNEQFFGPGTRLTVL.

This clone was detected a few times. The gene calls are TRBV9 and TRBJ2-5; D call uncertain. The V end was cut by 4 bases, the J end by 2 bases, with 12 bases between. The CDR3 covers 14 residues. From germline, CDR1 is SGDLS and CDR2 YYNGEE. The CDR3 region has the DNA TGTGCCAGCAGCTCCCGGGCGGATCAAGAGACCCAGTACTTC. It yields the protein CASSSRADQETQYF.

J is TRBJ1-4 and V is TRBV19; no reliable D call. Trimming removed 3 bases at V and 0 bases at J, with 5 bases between. CDR3 length: 14 amino acids. The germline V gene encodes CDR1 LNHDA and CDR2 SQIVND (reference sequence). The CDR3 spells CASSMGTTNEKLFF. CDR3 nucleotide sequence: TGTGCCAGTAGTATGGGGACAACTAATGAAAAACTGTTTTTT. Based on the CDR3 plus reference TRBV19 and TRBJ1-4, the full variable domain is DGGITQSPKYLFRKEGQNVTLSCEQNLNHDAMYWYRQDPGQGLRLIYYSQIVNDFQKGDIAEGYSVSREKKESFPLTVTSAQKNPTAFYLCASSMGTTNEKLFFGSGTQLSVL.

V is TRBV19 and J is TRBJ2-5; no reliable D call. The CDR3 extends over 14 amino acids. The germline V gene has CDR1 LNHDA and CDR2 SQIVND (reference sequence). Trimming cost V 3 bases and J 7 bases, with 15 bases left between them. The CDR3 sequence: CASSIVVETGTQYF. The CDR3 DNA is TGTGCCAGTAGTATCGTGGTGGAAACGGGGACCCAGTACTTC.

The chain joins TRBV30 to TRBJ2-7, with D possibly being TRBD2 (7 bases). V lost 3 bases, J lost 6 bases, and 12 bases lay in between. From germline, CDR1 is GTSNPN and CDR2 SVGIG (reference sequence). The CDR3 consists of 12 residues. This chain's CDR3 is CAWRGGGAEQYF. The CDR3, as DNA: TGTGCCTGGAGAGGGGGAGGGGCCGAGCAGTACTTC.

The V and J genes are TRBV5-6 and TRBJ1-2, with a weak D call TRBD1 (5 bases). V lost 2 bases, J lost 5 bases, and 10 bases lay in between. The CDR3 extends over 13 amino acids. Germline-derived CDR1 and CDR2 are SGHDT and YYEEEE. In DNA form, the CDR3 reads TGTGCCAGCAGCTTCCAGGAGGGGTATGGCTACACCTTC. It encodes CASSFQEGYGYTF.

The chain recombines TRBV19 with TRBJ2-7, with 8 bases lining up with TRBD1. With V trimmed by 5 bases and J by 3 bases, 9 bases remained unmatched. The CDR3 consists of 15 residues. Germline V gene sequence: CDR1 LNHDA, CDR2 SQIVND (reference sequence). DNA of the CDR3: TGTGCCAGTAGTGTCGCCGGGACAGGCCTCTACGAGCAGTACTTC. This codes for CASSVAGTGLYEQYF.

The CDR3 DNA reads TGCGCCAGCAGTCATACGGGAGGGTCAAATGAAAAACTGTTTTTT. Translating gives CASSHTGGSNEKLFF. The chain recombines TRBV4-1 with TRBJ1-4; D unclear. The CDR3 sequence is 15 residues long. Trimming shortened V by 6 bases and J by 5 bases, and 16 bases separated the two germline ends. Germline V CDR1 and CDR2: MGHRA, YSYEKL.

This chain joins TRBV5-5 and TRBJ2-7, with D possibly matching TRBD1 (5 bases). V was shortened by 0 bases and J by 2 bases, with 6 bases between the two germline ends. The CDR3 runs 13 residues. The germline V gene has CDR1 SGHKS and CDR2 YYEKEE (reference sequence). DNA for the CDR3: TGTGCCAGCAGCTTGGCAGGGACCTACGAGCAGTACTTC. Its translation: CASSLAGTYEQYF.

The gene calls are TRBV21-1 and TRBJ1-5. TRBV21-1 counts as a pseudogene. There are 14 residues in the CDR3. The CDR3 DNA follows: TGTGCCAGCAGCAAAGGGGATGGCGGTCAGCCCCAGCATTTT. Its protein is CASSKGDGGQPQHF.

The genes are TRBV11-3 and TRBJ2-1; no firm D call. CDR3 size: 14 residues. Germline CDR1 and CDR2: SGHNT and YENEEA. Trimming removed 0 bases from V and 8 bases from J, with 11 bases in between. CDR3 in amino acids: CASSLEGPGHEQFF. The CDR3 nucleotides read TGTGCCAGCAGCTTAGAGGGCCCCGGCCATGAGCAGTTCTTC.

V is TRBV28 and J is TRBJ2-5; weak D call: TRBD2 (5 bases). This CDR3 is 13 amino acids long. Trimming stripped 2 bases from V and 6 bases from J, with 10 bases between. Germline CDR1 is MDHEN and CDR2 is SYDVKM. The CDR3: CASSLRGSQTQYF. The CDR3 DNA reads as TGTGCCAGCAGTTTACGAGGGTCCCAGACCCAGTACTTC.

The J gene is TRBJ1-5, the V gene TRBV7-8, with unresolved D. The germline V and J ends were trimmed by 3 bases and 5 bases, with 11 bases remaining between them. CDR3 size: 14 residues. Germline-derived CDR1 and CDR2 are SGHVS and FQNEAQ. The CDR3 DNA follows: TGTGCCAGCAGCTTTAACAAGGAAGATCAGCCCCAGCATTTT. This encodes CASSFNKEDQPQHF. Full variable domain (outside the CDR3, taken from reference TRBV7-8 and TRBJ1-5): GAGVSQSPRYKVAKRGQDVALRCDPISGHVSLFWYQQALGQGPEFLTYFQNEAQLDKSGLPSDRFFAERPEGSVSTLKIQRTQQEDSAVYLCASSFNKEDQPQHFGDGTRLSIL.

In DNA form, the CDR3 reads TGTGCCAGCAGCCTCACTAGCGGGGGGACCAAATACAATGAGCAGTTCTTC. It yields the protein CASSLTSGGTKYNEQFF. V usage is TRBV7-2 and J usage is TRBJ2-1, with 12 nucleotides matching TRBD2. CDR1 is SGHTA, CDR2 FQGNSA, per germline. The CDR3 covers 17 residues. V shed 5 bases and J 4 bases; nucleotides not matched to a gene: 9.

The V and J genes are TRBV9 and TRBJ2-1, with D perhaps TRBD2 (6 bases). The CDR3 loop spans 14 amino acids. From germline, CDR1 is SGDLS and CDR2 YYNGEE. Trimming removed 5 bases at V and 3 bases at J, with 12 bases between. DNA of the CDR3: TGTGCCAGCAGTATAGCCGGGGGCTACAATGAGCAGTTCTTC. This codes for CASSIAGGYNEQFF. The whole variable domain, filled in from reference TRBV9 and TRBJ2-1, reads DSGVTQTPKHLITATGQRVTLRCSPRSGDLSVYWYQQSLDQGLQFLIQYYNGEERAKGNILERFSAQQFPDLHSELNLSSLELGDSALYFCASSIAGGYNEQFFGPGTRLTVL.

V gene TRBV21-1 combines with J gene TRBJ1-3. TRBV21-1 is annotated as a pseudogene. This CDR3 has 15 residues. Here the CDR3 reads CASSKCGSVANTIYF. The CDR3, as DNA: TGTGCCAGCAGCAAATGCGGGAGCGTAGCAAACACCATATATTTT.

The rearrangement links TRBV11-1 to TRBJ1-1; a weak D match, TRBD1 (5 bases). V was pared by 5 bases and J by 4 bases, with 14 bases between. CDR1 and CDR2 from the germline V gene are SGHAT and FQDESV (reference sequence). The CDR3 covers 14 residues. In DNA form, the CDR3 reads TGTGCCAGCAGCCTGGATCAGGGCCTCACTGAAGCTTTCTTT. This encodes CASSLDQGLTEAFF.

This rearrangement joins TRBV7-6 to TRBJ2-5; 9 bases match TRBD1. The germline gives CDR1 SGHVS, CDR2 FNYEAQ. The CDR3 consists of 16 residues. After removal of 6 bases from V and 3 bases from J, the junction contained 11 bases not matched to a gene. DNA of the CDR3: TGTGCCAGCAGATTCGGGACGACAGGGGGTGAAGAGACCCAGTACTTC. This gives the protein CASRFGTTGGEETQYF.

CDR3 nucleotide sequence: TGCGCCAGCAGCCCAGGGTCAGGGGATGGAAACACCATATATTTT. Its protein is CASSPGSGDGNTIYF. The rearrangement uses TRBV5-1 and TRBJ1-3; D possibly corresponds to TRBD1 (6 bases). V shed 4 bases and J shed 3 bases, with 14 bases lying between them. CDR1 SGHRS and CDR2 YFSETQ come from the germline V gene. CDR3 length: 15 amino acids.

The chain employs TRBV11-2 and TRBJ1-2; D gene uncertain. The CDR3 has 14 residues. V was shortened by 5 bases and J by 5 bases, with 15 bases between the two germline ends. CDR1 is SGHAT and CDR2 is FQNNGV in the germline V gene. The CDR3 DNA follows: TGTGCCAGCAGCCTCCGGACTGGACTATATGGCTACACCTTC. It is translated as CASSLRTGLYGYTF.

The chain combines TRBV5-1 with TRBJ2-5; D gene unclear. This CDR3 region has 15 residues. V was clipped by 2 bases and J by 4 bases, with 15 bases between them. CDR1 and CDR2 (germline): SGHRS, YFSETQ. The CDR3 protein is CASSLNTERTETQYF. DNA for the CDR3: TGCGCCAGCAGCTTAAACACGGAGAGGACAGAGACCCAGTACTTC.